The T cell receptor (beta chain) described here comes from a study of brain T cells in children with intractable seizures. Regarding the study as a whole: Viral specificity was inferred only from CDR3 similarity; HCMV serostatus was unknown.

Notes on this clone: Its antigen is currently unknown.

The time point here: blood from clinic visit 5 months post-surgery; TSC patient then seizure free. Surgery cases with the highest brain T cell transcript signatures were chosen for sequencing. The germline CDR1 and CDR2 sequences are SGHRS and YFSETQ. J gave up 0 bases and V 3 bases, and 2 bases lay outside the gene matches. The length of the CDR3 is 14 residues. The method was immunoSEQ multiplex PCR; TCRdb's version includes in-frame clones alone and lacks a portion of them. The sample lists hundreds of thousands of clones, 85% to 95% occurring once. The chain combines TRBV5-1 with TRBJ1-2; TRBD1 matches at 7 bases. This TCR was recovered from a boy younger than two with tuberous sclerosis and intractable seizures. The material was peripheral blood, obtained 5 to 6 months after surgery. The CDR3 reads CASSSDRANYGYTF. The CDR3 nucleotides are TGCGCCAGCAGCTCCGACAGGGCTAACTATGGCTACACCTTC.